These T cell receptor beta chains were read from a single sample in a study of cytomegalovirus exposure and HLA in healthy donors. Measured with immunoSEQ multiplex PCR; TCRdb has only the in-frame clones, and not every one. The sample shows some 110,000 clones, about 70% of them seen only once. The material sequenced was PBMCs. Every receptor here comes from a woman in her twenties or thirties in good health and CMV-seronegative. Each CDR3 is given with its conserved first and last residue. D genes are given only for firm matches. The size entry is marked missing in some rows and otherwise reads once, few, many or a size class.

CDR3aa: CASSFPAGRETQYF; CDR3nt: TGTGCCAGCAGCTTCCCCGCCGGGAGAGAGACCCAGTACTTC; j_gene: TRBJ2-5; d_gene: -; v_gene: TRBV7-9; abundance: -
CDR3aa: CASLATNEKLFF; CDR3nt: TGTGCCAGCCTCGCAACTAATGAAAAACTGTTTTTT; j_gene: TRBJ1-4; d_gene: -; v_gene: TRBV6-6; abundance: -
CDR3aa: CASRGGRTDTQYF; CDR3nt: TGTGCCAGCCGGGGGGGCCGAACAGATACGCAGTATTTT; j_gene: TRBJ2-3; d_gene: TRBD2; v_gene: TRBV19; abundance: -
CDR3aa: CASSYGPGYEQYF; CDR3nt: TGTGCCAGCAGTTACGGGCCCGGTTACGAGCAGTACTTC; j_gene: TRBJ2-7; d_gene: -; v_gene: TRBV6-5; abundance: few
CDR3aa: CASSYLDSNTEAFF; CDR3nt: TGTGCCAGCAGTTATCTCGACAGCAACACTGAAGCTTTCTTT; j_gene: TRBJ1-1; d_gene: -; v_gene: TRBV2; abundance: few
CDR3aa: CASSEWGGYGYTF; CDR3nt: TGTGCCAGCAGTGAATGGGGGGGGTATGGCTACACCTTC; j_gene: TRBJ1-2; d_gene: -; v_gene: TRBV6-1; abundance: few
CDR3aa: CASSTGTSGREYEQYF; CDR3nt: TGCGCCAGCAGCACCGGGACTAGCGGGAGAGAGTACGAGCAGTACTTC; j_gene: TRBJ2-7; d_gene: TRBD2; v_gene: TRBV5-1; abundance: -
CDR3aa: CASSLAVLGANEQFF; CDR3nt: TGTGCCAGCAGCTTAGCGGTTCTAGGGGCAAATGAGCAGTTCTTC; j_gene: TRBJ2-1; d_gene: -; v_gene: TRBV7-2; abundance: -
CDR3aa: CASSVGQTTYNEQFF; CDR3nt: TGTGCCAGCAGCGTAGGACAAACGACCTACAATGAGCAGTTCTTC; j_gene: TRBJ2-1; d_gene: -; v_gene: TRBV9; abundance: -
CDR3aa: CASSRTGLDTEAFF; CDR3nt: TGTGCCAGCAGCCGAACAGGGCTCGACACTGAAGCTTTCTTT; j_gene: TRBJ1-1; d_gene: -; v_gene: TRBV7-9; abundance: -
CDR3aa: CASSRGGTSQGEQFF; CDR3nt: TGTGCCAGCAGCCGAGGCGGGACTAGCCAAGGGGAGCAGTTCTTC; j_gene: TRBJ2-1; d_gene: TRBD2; v_gene: TRBV6-5; abundance: -
CDR3aa: CASSFGRVMNTEAFF; CDR3nt: TGTGCCAGCAGTTTCGGTCGGGTAATGAACACTGAAGCTTTCTTT; j_gene: TRBJ1-1; d_gene: -; v_gene: TRBV6-6; abundance: few
CDR3aa: CASSVTGTGKNIQYF; CDR3nt: TGTGCCAGCAGCGTCACCGGGACAGGCAAAAACATTCAGTACTTC; j_gene: TRBJ2-4; d_gene: TRBD1; v_gene: TRBV7-9; abundance: -